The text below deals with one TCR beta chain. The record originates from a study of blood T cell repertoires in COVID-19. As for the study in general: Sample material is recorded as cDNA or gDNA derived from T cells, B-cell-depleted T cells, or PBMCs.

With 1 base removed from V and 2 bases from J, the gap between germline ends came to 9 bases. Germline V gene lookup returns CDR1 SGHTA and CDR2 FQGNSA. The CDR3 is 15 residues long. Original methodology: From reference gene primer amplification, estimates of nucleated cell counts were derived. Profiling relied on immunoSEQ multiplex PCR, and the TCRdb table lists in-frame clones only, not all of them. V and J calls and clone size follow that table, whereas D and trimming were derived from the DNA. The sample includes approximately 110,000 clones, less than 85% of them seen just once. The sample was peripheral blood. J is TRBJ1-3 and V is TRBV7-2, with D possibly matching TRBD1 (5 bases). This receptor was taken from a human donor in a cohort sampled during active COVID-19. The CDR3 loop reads CASSLVGQPGNTIYF. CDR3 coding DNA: TGTGCCAGCAGCTTAGTGGGGCAGCCTGGAAACACCATATATTTT.